Listed below are T cell receptor beta chains from one sample, sequenced in a study of cytomegalovirus exposure and HLA in healthy donors. Measured with immunoSEQ multiplex PCR; TCRdb has only the in-frame clones, and not every one. The sample consists of over 200,000 clones, 75% to 85% of them appearing once. Sequencing used PBMCs. The receptors here all came from a woman aged 60-75 years in good health and CMV-seropositive. Both conserved end residues are part of each CDR3. Each record gives: V gene, J gene, CDR3 protein.

TRBV5-1	TRBJ1-1	CASSPRGNTEAFF
TRBV6-1	TRBJ1-5	CASSEARGPVNQPQHF
TRBV29-1	TRBJ2-3	CSVEEGQGATDTQYF
TRBV21-1	TRBJ2-7	CASSPRGSASSYEQYF
TRBV4-1	TRBJ2-3	CASSQKQGATDTQYF
TRBV5-5	TRBJ2-7	CASTTDRGVYEQYF
TRBV19	TRBJ2-1	CATSNGESYNEQFF
TRBV5-4	TRBJ2-5	CASSLGLGQGQETQYF
TRBV9	TRBJ2-7	CASSPRGTSSSYEQYF
TRBV29-1	TRBJ1-2	CSGDTGGDGYTF
TRBV4-2	TRBJ1-1	CASSQDVNTEAFF
TRBV15	TRBJ2-3	CATSRALAGSTDTQYF
TRBV7-6	TRBJ2-7	CASSSTGTGASEQYF
TRBV2	TRBJ1-2	CASKADNRGYTF
TRBV28	TRBJ1-6	CATRQGTSPLHF
TRBV27	TRBJ1-1	CASSLGGRTEAFF
TRBV15	TRBJ2-7	CATSRAPLDEQYF
TRBV7-2	TRBJ1-2	CASSLAGTATNYGYTF
TRBV5-5	TRBJ2-5	CASSFFETQYF
TRBV9	TRBJ2-7	CASSVGYGGGEQYF
TRBV6-5	TRBJ1-5	CASSAGQGGRPQHF
TRBV19	TRBJ2-7	CASSLRRDRSYEQYF
TRBV6-6	TRBJ1-4	CASSRTGGHEKLFF
TRBV4-2	TRBJ2-1	CASSQDLASGFINEQFF
TRBV11-2	TRBJ1-3	CASSLGQGPSGNTIYF
TRBV6-5	TRBJ1-1	CASRPGDRETFF
TRBV7-2	TRBJ2-3	CASSLGGQGTDTQYF
TRBV2	TRBJ2-5	CASAKGPGGETQYF
TRBV5-4	TRBJ2-5	CASSLAQASGVETQYF